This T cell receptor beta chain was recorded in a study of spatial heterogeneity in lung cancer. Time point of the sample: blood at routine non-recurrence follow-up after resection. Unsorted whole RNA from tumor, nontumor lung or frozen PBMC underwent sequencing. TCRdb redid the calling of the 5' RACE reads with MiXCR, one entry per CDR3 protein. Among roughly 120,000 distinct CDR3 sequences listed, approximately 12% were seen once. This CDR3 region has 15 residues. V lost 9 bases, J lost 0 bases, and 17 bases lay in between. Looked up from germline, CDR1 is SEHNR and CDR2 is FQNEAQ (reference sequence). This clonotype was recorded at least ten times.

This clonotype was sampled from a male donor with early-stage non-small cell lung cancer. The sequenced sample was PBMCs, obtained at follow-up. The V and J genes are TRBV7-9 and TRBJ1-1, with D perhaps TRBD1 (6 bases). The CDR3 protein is CASRGNRVMNTEAFF. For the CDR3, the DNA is TGTGCCAGTCGAGGGAACAGGGTGATGAACACTGAAGCTTTCTTT.